The TCR beta chain described here comes from a study of spatial heterogeneity in lung cancer. Using its own MiXCR run on the 5' RACE reads, TCRdb lists one record per CDR3 protein. Here the sample spans more than 80,000 distinct CDR3 sequences, about 12% being singletons. The CDR3 is 13 residues long. Germline-derived CDR1 and CDR2 are MNHNS and SASEGT. V shed 6 bases and J 1 base; nucleotides not matched to a gene: 2. Time point meaning: sample taken at primary tumor resection. Without sorting, whole RNA was sequenced from tumor, nontumor lung or frozen PBMC. This clonotype has a handful of counts. The chain uses TRBV6-1 and TRBJ2-5; 7 positions agree with TRBD2. The receptor comes from a male donor with early-stage non-small cell lung cancer. Sample: PBMCs, taken at surgery. The CDR3 spells CASRASGQETQYF. The CDR3 nucleotides read TGTGCCAGCAGGGCTAGCGGCCAAGAGACCCAGTACTTC.